This note documents a single T cell receptor (beta chain) sequence. This entry is derived from a study of blood T cell repertoires in COVID-19. About the study: Both acute and convalescent COVID-19 samples were obtained from the United States, Italy and Spain.

Libraries were prepared by immunoSEQ multiplex PCR; TCRdb keeps only in-frame clonotypes and omits some of them. The profile shows around 200,000 clones, 80% to 90% of them singletons. V was pared by 2 bases and J by 6 bases, with 12 bases of the junction left unmatched. The CDR3 is 15 amino acids. Germline V CDR1 and CDR2: SQVTM, ANQGSEA. The receptor was derived from a human donor with active or convalescent COVID-19. The donor label of this sample is uncertain. The sample taken for sequencing was peripheral blood. V usage is TRBV29-1 and J usage is TRBJ1-2; TRBD1 aligns across 7 bases. The CDR3 DNA sequence: TGCAGCGTTGAAAAAAGTTGGGACAGAAACAATGGCTACACCTTC. Encoded protein: CSVEKSWDRNNGYTF.